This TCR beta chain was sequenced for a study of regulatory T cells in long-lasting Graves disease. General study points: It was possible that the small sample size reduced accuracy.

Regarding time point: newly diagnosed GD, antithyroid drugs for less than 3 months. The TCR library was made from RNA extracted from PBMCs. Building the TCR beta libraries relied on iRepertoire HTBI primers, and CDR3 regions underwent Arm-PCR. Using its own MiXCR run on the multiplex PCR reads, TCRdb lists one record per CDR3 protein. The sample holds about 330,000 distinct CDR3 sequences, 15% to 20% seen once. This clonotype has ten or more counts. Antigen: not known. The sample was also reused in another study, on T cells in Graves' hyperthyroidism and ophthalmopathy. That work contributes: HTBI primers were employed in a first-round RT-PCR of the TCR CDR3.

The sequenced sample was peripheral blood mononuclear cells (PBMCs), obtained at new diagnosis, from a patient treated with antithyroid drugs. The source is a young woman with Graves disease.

The CDR3 reads CASSQTQTYEQYF. CDR3 bases: TGTGCCAGCTCCCAGACACAGACCTACGAGCAGTACTTC. The J gene is TRBJ2-7, the V gene TRBV18, with no clear D. Germline V gene sequence: CDR1 KGHSH, CDR2 LQKENI. The CDR3 totals 13 residues. With 6 bases removed from V and 2 bases from J, the gap between germline ends came to 11 bases.